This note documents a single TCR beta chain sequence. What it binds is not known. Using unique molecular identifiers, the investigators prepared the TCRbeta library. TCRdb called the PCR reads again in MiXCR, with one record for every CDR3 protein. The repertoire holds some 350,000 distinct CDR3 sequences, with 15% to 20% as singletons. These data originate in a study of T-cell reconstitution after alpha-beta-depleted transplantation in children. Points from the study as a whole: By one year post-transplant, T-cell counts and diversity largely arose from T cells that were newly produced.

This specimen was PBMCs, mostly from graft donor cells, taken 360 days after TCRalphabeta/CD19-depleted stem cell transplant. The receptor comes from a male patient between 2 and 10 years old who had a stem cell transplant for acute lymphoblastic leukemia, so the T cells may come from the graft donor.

CDR3 sequence reads: CSARSLPKSYEQYF. The CDR3 coding sequence is TGCAGTGCTAGGTCTCTACCCAAGTCCTACGAGCAGTACTTC. The chain recombines TRBV20-1 with TRBJ2-7; D is unresolved. The CDR3 length is 14 residues. V lost 3 bases to trimming and J lost 1 base, with 13 bases between them. Germline V lookup: CDR1 DFQATT, CDR2 SNEGSKA (reference sequence).